Below, 2 T cell receptor beta chains from the same sample are listed, as sequenced in a study of T cell responses to AZD1222 COVID-19 vaccine. This table comes from immunoSEQ multiplex PCR, and its TCRdb copy is limited to in-frame clones, with some not included. The sample carries about 93,000 clones, 85% to 90% recorded once. The sequences come from peripheral blood, collected 28 days after the second AZD1222 dose. The receptors stem from an adult who received the AZD1222 COVID-19 vaccine.

This clone has only one observation. The chain has TRBV9 and TRBJ2-3; D is undetermined. This CDR3 has 14 residues. Trimming removed 4 bases at V and 2 bases at J, with 11 bases between. The germline gives CDR1 SGDLS, CDR2 YYNGEE. For the CDR3, the DNA is TGTGCCAGCAGCCTCCGATGGAACACAGATACGCAGTATTTT. Its protein is CASSLRWNTDTQYF.

The chain couples TRBV18 to TRBJ2-5; 7 bases are a match to TRBD1. The V and J ends lost 1 base and 5 bases, in that order; junction bases with no gene match: 13. From germline, CDR1 is KGHSH and CDR2 LQKENI. The CDR3 length is 17 residues. CDR3 DNA sequence: TGTGCCAGCTCACCACGGGACAGTGCATTTTGGAAGGAGACCCAGTACTTC. Residues: CASSPRDSAFWKETQYF.